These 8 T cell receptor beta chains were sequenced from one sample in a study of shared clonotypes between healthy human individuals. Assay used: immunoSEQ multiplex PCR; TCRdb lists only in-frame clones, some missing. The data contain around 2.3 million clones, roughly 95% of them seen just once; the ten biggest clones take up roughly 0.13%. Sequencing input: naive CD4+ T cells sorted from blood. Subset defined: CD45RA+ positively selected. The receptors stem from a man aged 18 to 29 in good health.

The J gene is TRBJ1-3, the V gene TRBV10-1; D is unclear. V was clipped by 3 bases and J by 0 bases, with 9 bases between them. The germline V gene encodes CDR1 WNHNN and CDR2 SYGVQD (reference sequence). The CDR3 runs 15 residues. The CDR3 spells CASSDGRHSGNTIYF. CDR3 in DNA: TGCGCCAGCAGTGATGGACGCCACTCTGGAAACACCATATATTTT.

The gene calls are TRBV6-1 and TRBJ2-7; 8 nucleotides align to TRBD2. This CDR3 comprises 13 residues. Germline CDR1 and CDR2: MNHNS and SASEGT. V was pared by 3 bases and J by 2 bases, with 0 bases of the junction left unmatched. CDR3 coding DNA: TGTGCCAGCAGTGAGCGGGGGGCCTACGAGCAGTACTTC. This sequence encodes CASSERGAYEQYF.

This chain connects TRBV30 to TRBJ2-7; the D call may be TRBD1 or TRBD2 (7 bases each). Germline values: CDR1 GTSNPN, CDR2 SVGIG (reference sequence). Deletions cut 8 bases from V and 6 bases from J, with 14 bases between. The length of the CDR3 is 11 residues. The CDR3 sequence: CAGGAGGEQYF. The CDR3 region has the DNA TGTGCCGGGGGGGCAGGGGGCGAGCAGTACTTC. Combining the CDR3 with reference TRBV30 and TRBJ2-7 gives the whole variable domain SQTIHQWPATLVQPVGSPLSLECTVEGTSNPNLYWYRQAAGRGLQLLFYSVGIGQISSEVPQNLSASRPQDRQFILSSKKLLLSDSGFYLCAGGAGGEQYFGPGTRLTVT.

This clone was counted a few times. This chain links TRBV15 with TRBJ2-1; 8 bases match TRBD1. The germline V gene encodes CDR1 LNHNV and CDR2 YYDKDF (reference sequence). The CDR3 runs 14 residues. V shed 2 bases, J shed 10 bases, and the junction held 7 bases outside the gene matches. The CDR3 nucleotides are TGTGCCACCAGCAGACCCCAGGGGGCGAGGGAGCAGTTCTTC. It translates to CATSRPQGAREQFF.

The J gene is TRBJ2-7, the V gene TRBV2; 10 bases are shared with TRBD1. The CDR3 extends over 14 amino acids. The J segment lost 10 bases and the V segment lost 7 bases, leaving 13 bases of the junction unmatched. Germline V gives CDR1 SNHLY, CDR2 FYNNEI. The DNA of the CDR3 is TGTGCCAGCACACAGTCTGGGACAGGGGTGATACAGTACTTC. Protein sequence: CASTQSGTGVIQYF.

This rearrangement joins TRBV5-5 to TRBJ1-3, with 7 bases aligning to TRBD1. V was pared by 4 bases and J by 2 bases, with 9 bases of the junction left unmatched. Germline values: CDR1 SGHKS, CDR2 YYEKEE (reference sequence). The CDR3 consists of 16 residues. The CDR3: CASSATGAGPGNTIYF. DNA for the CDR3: TGTGCCAGCAGCGCTACAGGGGCCGGTCCTGGAAACACCATATATTTT.

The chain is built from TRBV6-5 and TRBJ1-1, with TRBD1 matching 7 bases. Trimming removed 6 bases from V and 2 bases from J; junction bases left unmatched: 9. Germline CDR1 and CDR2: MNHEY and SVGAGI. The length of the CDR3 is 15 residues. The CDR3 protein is CASRESGTANTEAFF. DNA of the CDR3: TGTGCCAGCAGGGAATCCGGGACAGCTAACACTGAAGCTTTCTTT.

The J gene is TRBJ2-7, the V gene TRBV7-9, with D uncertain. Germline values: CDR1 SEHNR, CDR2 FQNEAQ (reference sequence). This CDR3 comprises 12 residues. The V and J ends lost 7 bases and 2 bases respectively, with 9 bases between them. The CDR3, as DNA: TGTGCCAGCACCTCAGGTACCTACGAGCAGTACTTC. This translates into CASTSGTYEQYF.